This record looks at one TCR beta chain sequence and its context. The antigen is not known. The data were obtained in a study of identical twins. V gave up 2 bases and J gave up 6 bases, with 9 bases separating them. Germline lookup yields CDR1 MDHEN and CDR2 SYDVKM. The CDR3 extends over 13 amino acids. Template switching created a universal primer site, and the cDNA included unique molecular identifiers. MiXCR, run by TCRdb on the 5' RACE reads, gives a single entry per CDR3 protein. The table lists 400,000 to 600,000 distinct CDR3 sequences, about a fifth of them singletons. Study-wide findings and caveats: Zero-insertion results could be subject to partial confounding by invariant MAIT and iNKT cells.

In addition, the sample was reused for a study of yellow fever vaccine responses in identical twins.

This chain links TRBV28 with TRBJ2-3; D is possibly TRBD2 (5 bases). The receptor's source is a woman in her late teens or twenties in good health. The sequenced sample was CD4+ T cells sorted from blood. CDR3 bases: TGTGCCAGCAGTTTACGTCCGGGGGATACGCAGTATTTT. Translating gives CASSLRPGDTQYF. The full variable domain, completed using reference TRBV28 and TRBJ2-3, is DVKVTQSSRYLVKRTGEKVFLECVQDMDHENMFWYRQDPGLGLRLIYFSYDVKMKEKGDIPEGYSVSREKKERFSLILESASTNQTSMYLCASSLRPGDTQYFGPGTRLTVL.